This T cell receptor beta chain was obtained from a study of blood T cells in healthy people across ages. Study context: Per two T cells, template switching captured roughly one barcoded beta molecule. Study results and caveats: In older individuals, TCR beta diversity per million T cells was lower, falling roughly linearly with age. When set beside aged donors, long-lived donors presented more naive CD4+ cells and higher diversity.

The germline gives CDR1 SGHAT, CDR2 FQNNGV. With 5 bases removed from V and 5 bases from J, the gap between germline ends came to 12 bases. The CDR3 runs to 14 residues. The authors ran a second PCR of roughly 6 to 12 cycles using a sample-barcoded 5' primer and a J-beta primer mix. TCRdb re-derived calls from the 5' RACE reads in MiXCR, one entry per CDR3 protein. Among around 800,000 distinct CDR3 sequences listed, roughly 25% were seen once. About this clonotype: Its specificity is unknown.

These data were also filed under a second study, of T cells of mothers and their children.

This sequence originates from a boy between 10 and 17 years old in good health. The sample was blood. The genes are TRBV11-2 and TRBJ1-4, with D uncertain. The CDR3 is CASSAFVGNEKLFF. Written as DNA, the CDR3 is TGTGCCAGCAGCGCCTTCGTGGGCAATGAAAAACTGTTTTTT. Based on the CDR3 plus reference TRBV11-2 and TRBJ1-4, the full variable domain is EAGVAQSPRYKIIEKRQSVAFWCNPISGHATLYWYQQILGQGPKLLIQFQNNGVVDDSQLPKDRFSAERLKGVDSTLKIQPAKLEDSAVYLCASSAFVGNEKLFFGSGTQLSVL.